A selection of T cell receptor beta chains follows, all from one sample in a study of blood T cell repertoires in COVID-19. Some clones are missing from TCRdb's copy, which holds only in-frame ones; the method was immunoSEQ multiplex PCR. This sample has 140,000 or so clones, with over 80% found just once. Sequenced: PBMCs or T cells enriched from blood (not recorded which). These receptors came from a man aged 60 to 75 who had recovered from COVID-19. Both conserved end residues are part of each CDR3. The D gene is left open where the match is weak. A clone size is listed for some rows: how often the clone was seen (once, few, many), or a class if it is expanded.

j_call d_call v_call clone_size cdr3_aa cdr3_nt
TRBJ2-1 TRBD1 TRBV7-9 - CASSLVLGTGGNEQFF TGTGCCAGCAGCTTAGTACTGGGGACAGGGGGCAATGAGCAGTTCTTC
TRBJ2-1 TRBD2 TRBV9 - CASSVVGSGRSDEQFF TGTGCCAGCAGCGTAGTTGGTAGCGGGAGGAGCGATGAGCAGTTCTTC
TRBJ2-1 - TRBV5-4 - CASSLGARYGYNEQFF TGTGCCAGCAGCTTGGGGGCCAGGTATGGTTACAATGAGCAGTTCTTC
TRBJ1-2 - TRBV12-3/TRBV12-4 - CASSLQGLYGYTF TGTGCCAGCAGTTTGCAGGGCCTCTATGGCTACACCTTC
TRBJ2-7 TRBD2 TRBV5-1 - CASSLMTSGLSSYEQYF TGCGCCAGCAGCTTAATGACTAGCGGGTTATCCTCCTACGAGCAGTACTTC
TRBJ2-7 TRBD1 TRBV7-6 - CASATGESYEQYF TGTGCTTCCGCGACAGGGGAATCCTACGAGCAGTACTTC
TRBJ2-7 TRBD1 TRBV4-2 once CASSQETGVNYEQYF TGTGCCAGCAGCCAGGAGACAGGGGTAAACTACGAGCAGTACTTC
TRBJ1-2 - TRBV5-5 - CASSTRSGTSYGYTF TGTGCCAGCAGCACCCGATCCGGGACAAGCTATGGCTACACCTTC
TRBJ2-5 TRBD1 TRBV7-8 - CASSPWTGVETQYF TGTGCCAGCAGCCCCTGGACAGGGGTAGAGACCCAGTACTTC
TRBJ1-1 - TRBV6-5 - CASMGGRADTEAFF TGTGCCAGCATGGGTGGCAGGGCGGACACTGAAGCTTTCTTT
TRBJ2-7 TRBD1 TRBV7-8 medium-sized CASSTSGQSYSYEQYF TGTGCCAGCAGCACCTCGGGACAGTCATACTCCTACGAGCAGTACTTC
TRBJ1-5 - TRBV30 - CAWALGTTSNSNQPQHF TGTGCCTGGGCCTTAGGGACTACGTCTAATAGCAATCAGCCCCAGCATTTT
TRBJ2-7 TRBD2 TRBV9 - CASSARVAGDEQYF TGTGCCAGCAGCGCCAGGGTGGCGGGAGACGAGCAGTACTTC
TRBJ1-6 - TRBV3-1/TRBV3-2 - CASTLRDRNSPLHF TGTGCCAGCACCCTCCGGGATCGGAATTCACCCCTCCACTTT
TRBJ2-1 TRBD1 TRBV27 - CASSPGQGIYNEQFF TGTGCCAGCAGCCCAGGACAGGGTATTTACAATGAGCAGTTCTTC
TRBJ2-1 TRBD1 TRBV7-8 once CASSLGQLAYNEQFF TGTGCCAGCAGCTTGGGACAGTTGGCCTACAATGAGCAGTTCTTC
TRBJ2-1 TRBD2 TRBV19 - CASCPLAGSGSEQFF TGTGCCAGCTGCCCCCTAGCGGGAAGCGGGAGTGAGCAGTTCTTC
TRBJ2-2 - TRBV6-5 - CASSRDPAGTGELFF TGTGCCAGCAGTCGGGACCCCGCGGGGACCGGGGAGCTGTTTTTT
TRBJ2-7 TRBD1 TRBV5-4 - CASSPGTGVRYEQYF TGTGCCAGCAGCCCCGGGACAGGGGTGCGGTACGAGCAGTACTTC
TRBJ1-6 TRBD1 TRBV6-1 - CASSETGTGYSPLHF TGTGCCAGCAGTGAGACCGGGACAGGGTACTCACCCCTCCACTTT
TRBJ2-1 - TRBV11-2 - CASSLVRGSRPEQFF TGTGCCAGCAGCTTGGTGCGAGGTAGCCGTCCTGAGCAGTTCTTC
TRBJ1-2 - TRBV28 - CASSLSRGAGGYTF TGTGCCAGCAGTTTATCTCGGGGTGCGGGCGGCTACACCTTC
TRBJ2-2 - TRBV6-5 - CASSYERAAGELFF TGTGCCAGCAGTTACGAGCGAGCCGCCGGGGAGCTGTTTTTT
TRBJ2-1 - TRBV7-8 - CASSLLVLVEQFF TGTGCCAGCAGCCTCCTAGTATTAGTTGAGCAGTTCTTC
TRBJ2-5 TRBD2 TRBV3-1/TRBV3-2 - CASSPGLAGHQETQYF TGTGCCAGCAGCCCTGGACTAGCGGGCCACCAAGAGACCCAGTACTTC
TRBJ2-7 TRBD1 TRBV2 - CASSGGTGYGQGNEQYF TGTGCCAGCAGTGGCGGGACAGGGTACGGGCAAGGGAACGAGCAGTACTTC
TRBJ1-2 - TRBV28 - CASSLGGGTPRSYTF TGTGCCAGCAGTTTGGGGGGGGGAACCCCAAGGAGCTACACCTTC
TRBJ1-5 - TRBV19 - CASSRGGDQPQHF TGTGCCAGTAGTAGAGGAGGGGACCAGCCCCAGCATTTT
TRBJ1-3 - TRBV7-9 few CASRATNSGNTIYF TGTGCCAGCAGAGCCACAAACAGCGGAAACACCATATATTTT
TRBJ2-3 - TRBV5-4 - CASSLAGGPSTDTQYF TGTGCCAGCAGCTTGGCCGGGGGACCCAGCACAGATACGCAGTATTTT